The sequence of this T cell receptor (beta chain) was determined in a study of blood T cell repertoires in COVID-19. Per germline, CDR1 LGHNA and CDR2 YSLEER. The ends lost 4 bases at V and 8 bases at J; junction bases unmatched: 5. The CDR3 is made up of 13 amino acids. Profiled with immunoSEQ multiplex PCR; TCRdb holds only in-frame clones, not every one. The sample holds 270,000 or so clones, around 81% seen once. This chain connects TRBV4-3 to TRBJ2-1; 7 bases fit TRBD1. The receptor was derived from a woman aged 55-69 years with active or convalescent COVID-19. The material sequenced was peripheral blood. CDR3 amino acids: CASSPEQGHEQFF. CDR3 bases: TGCGCCAGCAGCCCTGAACAGGGGCATGAGCAGTTCTTC.